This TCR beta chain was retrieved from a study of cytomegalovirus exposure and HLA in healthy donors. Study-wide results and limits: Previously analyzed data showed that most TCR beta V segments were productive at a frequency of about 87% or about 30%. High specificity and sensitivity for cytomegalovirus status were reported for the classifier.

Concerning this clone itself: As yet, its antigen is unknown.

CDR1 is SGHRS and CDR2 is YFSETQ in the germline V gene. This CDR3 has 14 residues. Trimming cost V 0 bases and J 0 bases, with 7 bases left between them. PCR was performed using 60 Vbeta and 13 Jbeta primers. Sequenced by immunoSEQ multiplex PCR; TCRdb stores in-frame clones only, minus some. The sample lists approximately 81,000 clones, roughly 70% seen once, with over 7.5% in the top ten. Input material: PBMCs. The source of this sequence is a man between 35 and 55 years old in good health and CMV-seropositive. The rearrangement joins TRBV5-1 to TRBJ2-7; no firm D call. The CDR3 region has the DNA TGCGCCAGCAGCTTGGGGTTTAGCTCCTACGAGCAGTACTTC. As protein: CASSLGFSSYEQYF.